This entry concerns a single TCR beta chain. What this receptor recognizes is not known. Within one base of it there is no much larger clone, and no base qualities were kept. The sample comes from a study of Ad26.COV2.S vaccination and SARS-CoV-2 variants (dated by TCRdb to the early 2020s). Notes on the research overall: Vaccine-arm donors were drawn from COV1001, a multicentre, randomized, double-blind, placebo-controlled phase I-IIa trial of Ad26.COV2.S in healthy adults. A total of 32 samples were included in the TCR-sequenced set, comprising 19 Ad26.COV2.S vaccine recipients, 5 placebo recipients and 8 SARS-CoV-2 convalescent individuals. Ad26.COV2.S was administered intramuscularly at 5 x 10^10 or 1 x 10^11 viral particles, either as a single shot or as two shots given 56 days apart. Participants in the trial were split at random into five groups of five each, receiving low-dose or high-dose Ad26.COV2.S once or twice, or else placebo on both occasions. Investigators remained blinded to trial group allocation during experiments and outcome assessment. TCRbeta repertoire sequencing served as the tool for gauging how specific and how broad the SARS-CoV-2-reactive T cell receptors were following Ad26.COV2.S vaccination. On the study overall, not on this receptor specifically: It was noted by the authors that total T cell responses may have been underestimated by the TCR breadth and depth analyses. Higher spike-specific TCR breadth was observed in Ad26.COV2.S recipients than in placebo recipients (P = 0.0014). Vaccine and placebo recipients had similar non-spike TCR breadth, a finding consistent with the vaccine containing only spike. Substantial breadth of spike-specific CD8+ and CD4+ T cell responses was reported after vaccination. Comparing responses between vaccine doses or regimens was not something the study was powered to do.

The immunoSEQ Assay was the method used to sequence TCRbeta CDR3 regions. After extraction, genomic DNA underwent amplification by bias-controlled multiplex PCR, followed by high-throughput sequencing. For the original study's pipeline: To quantify the absolute abundance of every unique TCRbeta CDR3 region, sequences were collapsed and filtered. T cell fraction was estimated by normalizing TCRbeta template counts to usable DNA, which was measured by amplifying reference genes present in all nucleated cells. Repertoire TCRs were annotated as SARS-CoV-2-specific when V gene, CDR3 amino acid sequence and J gene were exactly matched to a known reactive TCR set. The reference SARS-CoV-2 TCR set was obtained from MIRA and was filtered for enrichment in COVID-19-positive ImmuneCODE repertoires, whereby public or cross-reactive TCRs were removed. Drawing on the MIRA antigens, annotated TCRs were analysed further at the level of specific ORF or position within ORF. Breadth was defined as the number of annotated unique rearrangements divided by the total number of unique productive rearrangements, and depth was defined as the summed frequency of the annotated unique rearrangements. Group comparisons of TCR breadth used two-sided Wilcoxon rank-sum tests. The immuneACCESS repertoire file appears here via TCRdb, limited to in-frame rearrangements. These files lack a portion of the clones; in checked studies, under half of the deficit traces to unresolved V genes, and the cause of the others is not known. V, J and clone size are those of that table, while D and trimming were read from the DNA. Recorded for this sample are hundreds of thousands of clones; roughly 90% of them occurred a single time. Clones ranked in the top ten supply 5% of the sample.

The germline V gene (reference sequence) yields SGHKS for CDR1 and YYEKEE for CDR2. The cysteine opens and the phenylalanine closes a CDR3 of 16 amino acids. The entry retains the CDR3 DNA only, 48 bases that are in frame from base 1. Relative to germline, V is 0 bases shorter and J is 2 bases shorter, with 11 bases between their ends. The treatment or condition label of this sample denotes: 15 to 20 received Ad26.COV2.S at low or high dose, single or two shots; 5 received placebo; per-sample allocation not given. For vaccine and placebo recipients, repertoires were sequenced using samples collected on day 63 after the first injection. Between 29 July and 7 August 2020, Cohort 1b enrolled fewer than 30 adults aged 18-55 years at one site in Boston, USA. Ad26.COV2.S consisted of a replication-incompetent adenovirus type 26 vector by which a prefusion-stabilized SARS-CoV-2 spike protein from the original Wuhan strain was expressed.

The specimen comprised peripheral blood, sampled in a trial of Ad26.COV2.S vaccine versus placebo. Recombination connected TRBV5-5 to TRBJ1-4, with no confident D gene call. This TCR was sampled from a person aged 18-60 years who received the Ad26.COV2.S COVID-19 vaccine or a placebo. The base sequence is TGTGCCAGCAGCTTGGCCCCCGTGGAGACTAATGAAAAACTGTTTTTT. It specifies CASSLAPVETNEKLFF.